Listed here are 10 T cell receptor beta chains from one sample, sequenced in a study of shared T cell receptors in the human thymus. Generated by immunoSEQ multiplex PCR, the TCRdb table keeps only in-frame clones and is missing some. This sample carries some 760,000 clones, 70% to 90% of them seen once, and the ten largest clones take approximately 0.01%. These sequences were also reported in another study, on human thymus T cells.

Material for sequencing was thymocytes. The source of these receptors is a girl under three years old with a congenital heart defect.

The sample holds one count of this clone. The gene calls are TRBV18 and TRBJ1-5, with D maybe TRBD1 (5 bases). The germline V gene encodes CDR1 KGHSH and CDR2 LQKENI. CDR3 length: 15 amino acids. V was clipped by 3 bases and J by 2 bases, with 11 bases between them. The CDR3: CASSPGQEGNQPQHF. Here the CDR3 DNA reads TGTGCCAGCTCACCGGGGCAGGAAGGCAATCAGCCCCAGCATTTT.

This sequence joins TRBV5-1 and TRBJ2-7, with 9 bases fitting TRBD1. CDR1 is SGHRS and CDR2 is YFSETQ in the germline V gene. This CDR3 is 16 amino acids long. Germline trimming cut 1 base from V and 4 bases from J; bases unmatched to any gene: 9. Here the CDR3 reads CASSLHRDRDGYEQYF. The DNA for the CDR3 is TGCGCCAGCAGCTTGCACCGGGACAGGGATGGTTACGAGCAGTACTTC.

The chain joins TRBV5-8 to TRBJ1-2, with a possible D match to TRBD1 (5 bases). Per the germline V gene, CDR1 is SGHTS and CDR2 is YDEGEE. The CDR3 has 16 residues. V lost 0 bases, J lost 3 bases, and 15 bases lay in between. CDR3 DNA: TGTGCCAGCAGCTTGGATCTTCCAGGGCACTACTATGGCTACACCTTC. It is translated as CASSLDLPGHYYGYTF. Full variable domain (missing parts from reference TRBV5-8 and TRBJ1-2): EAGVTQSPTHLIKTRGQQATLRCSPISGHTSVYWYQQALGLGLQFLLWYDEGEERNRGNFPPRFSGRQFPNYSSELNVNALELEDSALYLCASSLDLPGHYYGYTFGSGTRLTVV.

This clone turned up a few times. The chain links TRBV5-4 to TRBJ2-5; D possibly corresponds to TRBD2 (6 bases). Germline assignment: CDR1 SGHNT and CDR2 YYREEE (reference sequence). This CDR3 spans 20 amino acids. The V and J ends lost 5 bases and 0 bases respectively, with 29 bases between them. In DNA form, the CDR3 reads TGTGCCAGCAGTTTTTCTATGAGGCCATGGGGTAGCGGAAACCAAGAGACCCAGTACTTC. It encodes CASSFSMRPWGSGNQETQYF.

The chain combines TRBV18 with TRBJ2-5, with TRBD1 matching 12 bases. The CDR3 contains 20 residues. Germline CDR1 is KGHSH and CDR2 is LQKENI. Losses at the gene ends were 5 bases for V and 3 bases for J; bases not matched to a gene: 19. In nucleotides, the CDR3 is TGTGCCAGCTCAGCAACCGGGACAGGGGGCCGAAGATTGTGGAAAGAGACCCAGTACTTC. Translated: CASSATGTGGRRLWKETQYF.

V usage is TRBV2 and J usage is TRBJ1-2, with a tentative D call TRBD1 (5 bases). Between the trimmed V and J ends, which lost 10 bases and 8 bases, there was a span of 20 bases. This CDR3 is 13 amino acids long. Germline lookup yields CDR1 SNHLY and CDR2 FYNNEI. The CDR3 DNA reads as TGTGCCAACCCGGGGGTGGGACGAGGAGGCTACACCTTC. Translated: CANPGVGRGGYTF. Full variable domain (outside the CDR3, taken from reference TRBV2 and TRBJ1-2): EPEVTQTPSHQVTQMGQEVILRCVPISNHLYFYWYRQILGQKVEFLVSFYNNEISEKSEIFDDQFSVERPDGSNFTLKIRSTKLEDSAMYFCANPGVGRGGYTFGSGTRLTVV.

This clone was observed once. This chain joins TRBV6-1 and TRBJ1-5; 7 nucleotides line up with TRBD1. The length of the CDR3 is 15 residues. Unmatched junction bases numbered 6, after V lost 3 bases and J lost 4 bases. Germline V gives CDR1 MNHNS, CDR2 SASEGT. The CDR3 spells CASSEATGENQPQHF. The CDR3 region has the DNA TGTGCCAGCAGTGAGGCTACAGGGGAGAATCAGCCCCAGCATTTT.

CDR3 nucleotide sequence: TGTGCCAGCAGCTTAGTTTCTCGGTACCCAACCTACGAGCAGTACTTC. This encodes CASSLVSRYPTYEQYF. The J gene is TRBJ2-7, the V gene TRBV7-9; D is unresolved. The germline V and J ends were trimmed by 1 base and 2 bases, with 15 bases remaining between them. The germline gives CDR1 SEHNR, CDR2 FQNEAQ (reference sequence). The CDR3 is 16 amino acids.

The chain combines TRBV18 with TRBJ2-7; 8 bases line up with TRBD1. The CDR3 extends over 22 amino acids. Germline V lookup: CDR1 KGHSH, CDR2 LQKENI. The J segment lost 0 bases and the V segment lost 3 bases, leaving 25 bases of the junction unmatched. The CDR3 DNA is TGTGCCAGCTCACCGGATGGCGGGGCAGGGGGCGCGTACGATGATGCCTCCTACGAGCAGTACTTC. Amino acids: CASSPDGGAGGAYDDASYEQYF.

This rearrangement joins TRBV7-6 to TRBJ1-3, with no clear D. Trimming took off 5 bases at V and 8 bases at J, with 7 bases between the two ends. Germline V gene lookup returns CDR1 SGHVS and CDR2 FNYEAQ. The CDR3 extends over 11 amino acids. The CDR3 spells CASSGGHTIYF. The CDR3 DNA reads as TGTGCCAGCAGCGGAGGGCACACCATATATTTT. Complete variable domain (other parts from reference TRBV7-6 and TRBJ1-3): GAGVSQSPRYKVTKRGQDVALRCDPISGHVSLYWYRQALGQGPEFLTYFNYEAQQDKSGLPNDRFSAERPEGSISTLTIQRTEQRDSAMYRCASSGGHTIYFGEGSWLTVV.